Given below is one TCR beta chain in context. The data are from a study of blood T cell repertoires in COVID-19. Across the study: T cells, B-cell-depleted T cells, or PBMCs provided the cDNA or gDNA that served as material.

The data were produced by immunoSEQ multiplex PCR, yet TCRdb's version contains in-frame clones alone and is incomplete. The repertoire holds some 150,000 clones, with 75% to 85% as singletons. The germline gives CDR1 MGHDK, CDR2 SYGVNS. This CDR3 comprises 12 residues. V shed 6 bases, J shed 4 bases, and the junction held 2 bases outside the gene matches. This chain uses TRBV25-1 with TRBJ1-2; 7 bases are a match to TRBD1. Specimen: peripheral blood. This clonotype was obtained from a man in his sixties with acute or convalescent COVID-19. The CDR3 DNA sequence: TGTGCCAGCAGGGGACAGTTCTATGGCTACACCTTC. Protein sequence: CASRGQFYGYTF.